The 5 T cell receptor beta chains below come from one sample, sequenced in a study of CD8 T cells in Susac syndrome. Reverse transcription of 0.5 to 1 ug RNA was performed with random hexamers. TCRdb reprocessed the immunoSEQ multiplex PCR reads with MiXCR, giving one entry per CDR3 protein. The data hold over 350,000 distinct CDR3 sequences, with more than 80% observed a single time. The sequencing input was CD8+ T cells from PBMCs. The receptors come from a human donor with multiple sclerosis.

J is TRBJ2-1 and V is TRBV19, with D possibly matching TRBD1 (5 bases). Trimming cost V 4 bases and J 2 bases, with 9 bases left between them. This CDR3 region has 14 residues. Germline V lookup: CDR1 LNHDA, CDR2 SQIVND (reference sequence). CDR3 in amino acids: CASSTQGTYNEQFF. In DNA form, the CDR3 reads TGTGCCAGTAGTACCCAGGGAACCTACAATGAGCAGTTCTTC.

The CDR3 sequence: CSARDFEDTQYF. The CDR3, as DNA: TGCAGTGCTAGAGATTTTGAGGATACGCAGTATTTT. This chain links TRBV20-1 with TRBJ2-3; no clear D gene. The germline gives CDR1 DFQATT, CDR2 SNEGSKA (reference sequence). The length of the CDR3 is 12 residues. With 0 bases removed from V and 6 bases from J, the gap between germline ends came to 7 bases.

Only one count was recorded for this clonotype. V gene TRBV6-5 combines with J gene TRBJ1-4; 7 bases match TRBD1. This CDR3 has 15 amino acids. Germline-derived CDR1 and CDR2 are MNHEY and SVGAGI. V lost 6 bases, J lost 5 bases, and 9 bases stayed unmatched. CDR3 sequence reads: CASSRTGQKNEKLFF. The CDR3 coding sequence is TGTGCCAGCAGCCGGACGGGACAGAAAAATGAAAAACTGTTTTTT.

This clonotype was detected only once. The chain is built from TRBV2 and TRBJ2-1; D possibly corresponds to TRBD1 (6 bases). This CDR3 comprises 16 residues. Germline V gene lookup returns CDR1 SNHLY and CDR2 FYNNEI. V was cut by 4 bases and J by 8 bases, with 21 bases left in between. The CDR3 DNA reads TGTGCCAGCAGTGGTACCTCAGGGGAGTCATACGATGAGCAGTTCTTC. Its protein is CASSGTSGESYDEQFF.

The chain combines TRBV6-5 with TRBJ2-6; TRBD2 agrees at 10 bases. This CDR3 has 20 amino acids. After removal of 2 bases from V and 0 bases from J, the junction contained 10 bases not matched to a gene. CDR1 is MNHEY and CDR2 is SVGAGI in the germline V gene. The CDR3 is CASSYLLAGELVSGANVLTF. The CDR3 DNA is TGTGCCAGCAGTTACCTCCTAGCGGGGGAGTTGGTCTCTGGGGCCAACGTCCTGACTTTC.